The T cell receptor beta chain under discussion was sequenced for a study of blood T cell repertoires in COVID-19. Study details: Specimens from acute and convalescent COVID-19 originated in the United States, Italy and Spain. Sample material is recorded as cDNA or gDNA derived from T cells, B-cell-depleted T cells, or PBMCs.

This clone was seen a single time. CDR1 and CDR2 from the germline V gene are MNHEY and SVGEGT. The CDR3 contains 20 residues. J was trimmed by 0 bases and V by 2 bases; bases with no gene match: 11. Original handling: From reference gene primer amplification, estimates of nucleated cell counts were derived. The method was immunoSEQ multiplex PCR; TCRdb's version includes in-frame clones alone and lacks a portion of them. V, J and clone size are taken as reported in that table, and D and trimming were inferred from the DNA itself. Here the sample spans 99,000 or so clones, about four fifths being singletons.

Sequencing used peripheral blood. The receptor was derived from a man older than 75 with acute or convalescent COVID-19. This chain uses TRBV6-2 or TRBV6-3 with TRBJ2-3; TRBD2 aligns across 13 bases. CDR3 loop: CASSYEKTSGRIFSTDTQYF. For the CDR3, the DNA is TGTGCCAGCAGTTACGAAAAGACTAGCGGGAGGATTTTCAGCACAGATACGCAGTATTTT.